This T cell receptor (beta chain) was sequenced for a study of blood T cell repertoires in COVID-19. This clone appeared a single time. TCRdb's table, derived via immunoSEQ multiplex PCR, lists solely in-frame clones and lacks some. The sample carries approximately 290,000 clones, 75% to 90% recorded once. The V end was cut by 1 base, the J end by 5 bases, with 12 bases between. The CDR3 is made up of 15 amino acids. CDR1 and CDR2 from the germline V gene are LGHDT and YNNKEL (reference sequence). V is TRBV3-1 (or the pseudogene TRBV3-2) and J is TRBJ1-5; no reliable D call. The sequence derives from a man aged 18 to 29 with active or convalescent COVID-19. The sequenced sample was peripheral blood. CDR3 sequence reads: CASSQGVGRDQPQHF. DNA of the CDR3: TGTGCCAGCAGCCAAGGAGTCGGGAGGGATCAGCCCCAGCATTTT.